Sequencing of this T cell receptor beta chain was carried out in a study of blood T cell repertoires in COVID-19 (dated by TCRdb to about 2020). Describing the broader study: Collaborator samples came from the United States, Italy and Spain and covered acute and convalescent phases of COVID-19. The material from the prospective study consisted of cDNA or gDNA derived from T cells, B-cell-depleted T cells, or PBMCs. The dataset comprised deeply sampled blood TCRbeta repertoires from subjects exposed to, actively infected with, or recovered from COVID-19. The repertoires were released in a freely available public database meant as a resource for research on the immune response to SARS-CoV-2. Samples were obtained from the ongoing ImmuneRACE study (first 160 participants) and from 1,254 subjects provided by 6 global collaborators. Nearly every sample came with metadata listing a de-identified subject ID, COVID-19 status, age in years and sex. Where HLA class I and class II types were available, the types were taken from metadata supplied by the sample provider, not from assay-based typing.

TCRbeta CDR3 regions were amplified from genomic DNA using the immunoSEQ Assay, a bias-controlled multiplex PCR. In the paper's pipeline: Nucleated cell counts per sample were estimated from amplification of reference gene primers within the assay. Sequence reads were collapsed and filtered to measure the absolute abundance of every unique TCRbeta CDR3 rearrangement. For each sample, productive Simpson clonality was calculated by taking the square root of Simpson's diversity index across productive rearrangements. This immuneACCESS table, as held by TCRdb, lists in-frame sequences with V and J called but not all clones. Of the missing ones, under half trace to an unresolved V gene in checked studies; the others have no known cause. V, J and clone size are taken as reported in that table, and D and trimming were inferred from the DNA itself. This sample is represented by around 140,000 clones; 80% to 90% of them were singletons. The ten top clones hold 30% to 45% of the sample.

In the case of this clone: What this receptor recognizes is not known. No base qualities exist here, and no much larger clone lies one base off it.

Samples from volunteer blood donors who had recovered from COVID-19 were contributed by a second Seattle source. Each collaborating institution followed its own protocols to collect whole blood in K2EDTA tubes. For TCRbeta analysis, collaborators shipped samples as frozen whole blood, isolated PBMCs, or DNA extracted from either of those sample types. General conclusions and limits of the study: Clinical and demographic metadata were provided uncurated, with the amount varying by source and participant.

Sequencing input: peripheral blood. This sequence originates from a man aged 50-60 years who had recovered from COVID-19.

At the DNA level, the sequence is TGTGCCAGCAGCTTAGGATCAACCCGAGGTGAAAAACTGTTTTTT. This gives the protein CASSLGSTRGEKLFF. The chain uses TRBV7-2 and TRBJ1-4; too little of a D gene remains to name it. Including cysteine and phenylalanine, the CDR3 has 15 amino acids. The only DNA kept is the CDR3, 45 bases in frame from the first base. The germline V gene sets CDR1 to SGHTA and CDR2 to FQGNSA. At the junction V is shortened by 1 base and J by 7 bases, with 13 bases in between.